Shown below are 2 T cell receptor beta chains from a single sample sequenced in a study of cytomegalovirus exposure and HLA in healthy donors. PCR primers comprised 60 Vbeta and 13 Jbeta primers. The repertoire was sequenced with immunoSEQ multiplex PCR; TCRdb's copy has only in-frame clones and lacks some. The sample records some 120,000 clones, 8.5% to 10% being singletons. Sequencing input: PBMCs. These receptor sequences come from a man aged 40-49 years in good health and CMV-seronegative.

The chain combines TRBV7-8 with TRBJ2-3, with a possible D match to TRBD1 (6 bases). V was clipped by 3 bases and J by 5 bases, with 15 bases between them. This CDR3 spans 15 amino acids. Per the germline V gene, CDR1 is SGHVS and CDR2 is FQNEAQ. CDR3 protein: CASSFPQGLGDTQYF. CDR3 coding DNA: TGTGCCAGCAGCTTCCCACAGGGTTTAGGAGATACGCAGTATTTT.

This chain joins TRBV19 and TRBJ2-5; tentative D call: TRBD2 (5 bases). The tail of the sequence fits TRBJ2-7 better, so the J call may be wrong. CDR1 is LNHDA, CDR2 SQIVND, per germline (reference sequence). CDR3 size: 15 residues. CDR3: CASSIWSDGADEQYF. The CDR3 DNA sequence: TGTGCCAGTAGTATCTGGTCGGACGGAGCGGACGAGCAGTACTTC.